Presented here are 20 T cell receptor beta chains from one specimen sequenced in a study of T cells in women clearing cervical HPV infection. The table came from immunoSEQ multiplex PCR; TCRdb's copy has only in-frame clones and leaves some out. The sample table includes about 19,000 clones. The sample comprised blood buffy coat. Every receptor here comes from a woman between 18 and 70 years old with a cervical HPV16 infection that either progressed to CIN3+ or cleared (not recorded which).

With respect to this clone: Read data end 3 residues before the CDR3 end; the end is taken from the germline J gene. The chain has TRBV20-1 and TRBJ1-1; no clear D. The CDR3 runs 14 residues. CDR1 DFQATT and CDR2 SNEGSKA come from the germline V gene (reference sequence). The V gene lost 0 bases and the J gene lost 3 bases, with 11 bases spanning the gap. The DNA read from the CDR3 is TGCAGTGCTAGAGAGGCCCTAAGGGACACTGAA. It codes for CSAREALRDTE. The entire CDR3 sequence reads CSAREALRDTEAFF.

As concerns this clone: The sequence runs out 3 residues before the end of the CDR3; the remainder is reconstructed from the germline J gene. The V gene is TRBV18, the J gene TRBJ2-2; TRBD1 matches at 8 bases. CDR3 length: 15 amino acids. The germline CDR1 and CDR2 sequences are KGHSH and LQKENI. The DNA read from the CDR3 is TGTGCCAGCTCACCACCGGACAGGGCTGGGGAAAAG. This sequence encodes CASSPPDRAGEK. The whole CDR3 sequence reads CASSPPDRAGEKLFF.

On this clone itself: From the germline J gene comes the end of the CDR3, since the read stops 3 residues before it. The chain couples TRBV18 to TRBJ2-3, with D perhaps TRBD1 (6 bases). Per germline, CDR1 KGHSH and CDR2 LQKENI. CDR3 length equals 15 residues. The CDR3 sequence: CASSPTGTYQETQYF. Incomplete CDR3 DNA: TGTGCCAGCTCACCGACAGGCACGTACCAAGAGACG.

Notes on this clone: The sequenced fragment ends 3 residues before the CDR3 boundary, so the rest is inferred from the germline J gene. The chain has TRBV30 and TRBJ2-7, with D maybe TRBD2 (5 bases). The V end lost 2 bases, the J end lost 5 bases, and 16 bases lay between the germline ends. The V gene's germline CDR1 is GTSNPN and CDR2 SVGIG (reference sequence). CDR3 length: 14 residues. This CDR3 is CAWSPPRAGNEQYF. The part of the CDR3 DNA that was read is TGTGCCTGGAGTCCCCCCCGTGCGGGCAACGAG.

On this clone itself: Read coverage stops 3 residues before the CDR3 terminus; the germline J gene supplies the remainder. V gene TRBV11-2 combines with J gene TRBJ2-3; D ambiguous. Trimming pared 8 bases from V and 3 bases from J, leaving 18 bases between. This CDR3 is built from 15 residues. Germline loops: CDR1 SGHAT, CDR2 FQNNGV. CDR3 residues: CASLSPAYGTDTQYF. The sequenced part of the CDR3 DNA is TGTGCCAGCTTATCTCCCGCATACGGGACAGATACG.

CDR3 bases read: TGCGCCAGCAGCTCTGGGGGACTAGTTCTCTACGAG. This gives the protein CASSSGGLVLYE. The CDR3, in full, reads CASSSGGLVLYEQYF. The gene calls are TRBV5-1 and TRBJ2-7; 8 bases map to TRBD2. The DNA ends 3 residues before the CDR3 does, and the rest of the CDR3 is filled in from the germline J gene. CDR1 and CDR2 (germline): SGHRS, YFSETQ. Unmatched junction bases numbered 8, after V lost 3 bases and J lost 3 bases. The CDR3 length is 15 residues.

The CDR3 sequence: CSVEGPSGGTDTQYF. CDR3 bases read: TGCAGCGTTGAGGGTCCTAGCGGGGGCACAGATACG. The chain has TRBV29-1 and TRBJ2-3; 9 bases match TRBD2. Read coverage stops 3 residues before the CDR3 terminus; the germline J gene supplies the remainder. V lost 3 bases, J lost 1 base, and 5 bases stayed unmatched. The CDR3 contains 15 residues. Germline CDR1 reads SQVTM; CDR2 reads ANQGSEA.

Notes on this clone: The sequenced fragment ends 3 residues before the CDR3 boundary, so the rest is inferred from the germline J gene. The gene calls are TRBV7-2 and TRBJ1-1, with a weak D call TRBD1 (5 bases). Per germline, CDR1 SGHTA and CDR2 FQGNSA. V was trimmed by 5 bases and J by 4 bases, leaving 11 bases between them. This CDR3 is 13 amino acids long. CDR3 bases read: TGTGCCAGCAGCCGCAGGGAATCCACTGAA. Translating gives CASSRRESTE. From start to end, the CDR3 is CASSRRESTEAFF. Filled out from reference TRBV7-2 and TRBJ1-1, the complete variable domain reads GAGVSQSPSNKVTEKGKDVELRCDPISGHTALYWYRQSLGQGLEFLIYFQGNSAPDKSGLPSDRFSAERTGGSVSTLTIQRTQQEDSAVYLCASSRRESTEAFFGQGTRLTVV.

As concerns this clone: The CDR3 end is not reached by the read, which stops 3 residues before it; the germline J gene fills it in. The chain recombines TRBV19 with TRBJ2-5; D perhaps matches TRBD1 (5 bases). CDR1 and CDR2 from the germline V gene are LNHDA and SQIVND (reference sequence). Trimming cost V 5 bases and J 5 bases, with 15 bases left between them. The CDR3 consists of 14 residues. The CDR3 sequence is CASSSSQGGETQYF. The CDR3 bases that were read are TGTGCCAGTAGTTCTTCCCAGGGTGGGGAGACC.

The CDR3 spells CSVEGALGQGSTNEKLFF. The covered CDR3 bases are TGCAGCGTTGAGGGGGCCCTGGGACAGGGATCAACTAATGAAAAA. The chain is built from TRBV29-1 and TRBJ1-4, with TRBD1 identical over 9 bases. With the read ending 3 residues before the CDR3 end, the germline J gene is used to fill in that end. With 3 bases clipped from V and 0 bases from J, the junction kept 11 bases outside the gene matches. The length of the CDR3 is 18 residues. The V gene's germline CDR1 is SQVTM and CDR2 ANQGSEA.

A note on this clone: The read ends 3 residues early relative to the CDR3; the germline J gene fills the gap. The chain has TRBV7-9 and TRBJ2-5, with TRBD1 matching 9 bases. The V gene end was trimmed by 4 bases and the J gene end by 3 bases; junction bases not matched to a gene: 3. The CDR3 is 14 amino acids. The V gene's germline CDR1 is SEHNR and CDR2 FQNEAQ (reference sequence). CDR3 bases read: TGTGCCAGCAGCTCGGGACAGGGAAAAGAGACC. Residues: CASSSGQGKET. The CDR3 in full is CASSSGQGKETQYF. Variable domain in full (rest from reference TRBV7-9 and TRBJ2-5): DTGVSQNPRHKITKRGQNVTFRCDPISEHNRLYWYRQTLGQGPEFLTYFQNEAQLEKSRLLSDRFSAERPKGSFSTLEIQRTEQGDSAMYLCASSSGQGKETQYFGPGTRLLVL.

Worth noting for this clone: The sequence runs out 3 residues before the end of the CDR3; the remainder is reconstructed from the germline J gene. The gene calls are TRBV18 and TRBJ1-2; D is perhaps TRBD1 (6 bases). This CDR3 contains 16 residues. The germline V gene encodes CDR1 KGHSH and CDR2 LQKENI. CDR3 DNA, as far as it was read: TGTGCCAGCTCACCTTTAGCGGGGGGGCTCTCAGATACC. Protein sequence: CASSPLAGGLSDT. The entire CDR3 sequence reads CASSPLAGGLSDTYTF.

Comment on this clone: The read terminates 3 residues before the CDR3 end, so the remaining end is supplied by the germline J gene. The chain uses TRBV20-1 and TRBJ2-7; TRBD1 matches at 9 bases. Germline CDR1 reads DFQATT; CDR2 reads SNEGSKA (reference sequence). The CDR3 spans 14 residues. V lost 1 base and J lost 5; bases outside the gene matches: 6. CDR3 region: CSARGDREIDEQYF. CDR3 bases read: TGCAGTGCTAGAGGGGACAGGGAAATCGACGAG.

Notes on this clone: The read falls 3 residues short of the CDR3 end, and the missing part is taken from the germline J gene. V is TRBV7-9 and J is TRBJ1-1; 7 nucleotides agree with TRBD1. CDR3 length: 14 residues. V lost 3 bases and J lost 5; bases outside the gene matches: 6. The germline CDR1 and CDR2 sequences are SEHNR and FQNEAQ (reference sequence). The sequenced part of the CDR3 DNA is TGTGCCAGCAGCTTTCAACAGGGGAGGACTGAA. It translates to CASSFQQGRTE. The entire CDR3 is CASSFQQGRTEAFF.

As regards this clone: The sequenced fragment ends 3 residues before the CDR3 boundary, so the rest is inferred from the germline J gene. The chain employs TRBV6-1 and TRBJ2-3, with 8 bases identical to TRBD2. There are 14 residues in the CDR3. Germline values: CDR1 MNHNS, CDR2 SASEGT. The sequenced CDR3 bases are TGTGCCAGCAGTGGGGGACTAGTCCAAGAGACG. It yields the protein CASSGGLVQET. The complete CDR3 protein is CASSGGLVQETQYF.

Turning to this clone: Read coverage stops 3 residues before the CDR3 terminus; the germline J gene supplies the remainder. The chain carries TRBV19 and TRBJ1-2; 7 positions agree with TRBD1. Germline V gene lookup returns CDR1 LNHDA and CDR2 SQIVND (reference sequence). The CDR3 loop spans 12 amino acids. CDR3 loop: CASSWGTDDYTF. The part of the CDR3 DNA that was read is TGTGCCAGTAGTTGGGGGACAGACGAC.

Worth noting for this clone: The read terminates 3 residues before the CDR3 end, so the remaining end is supplied by the germline J gene. The chain is built from TRBV6-2 or TRBV6-3 and TRBJ1-1; possibly TRBD1 for D (6 bases). The CDR3 covers 16 residues. Germline CDR1 MNHEY, CDR2 SVGEGT. Trimming stripped 0 bases from V and 2 bases from J, with 13 bases between. The DNA read from the CDR3 is TGTGCCAGCAGTTACTCAGGGGGAGGGAGAAACACTGAA. It is translated as CASSYSGGGRNTE. In full, the CDR3 is CASSYSGGGRNTEAFF.

As concerns this clone: Read coverage stops 3 residues before the CDR3 terminus; the germline J gene supplies the remainder. This chain links TRBV20-1 with TRBJ1-4; D might be TRBD1 (6 bases). Germline V gives CDR1 DFQATT, CDR2 SNEGSKA (reference sequence). Trimming stripped 2 bases from V and 7 bases from J, with 26 bases between. CDR3 size: 18 residues. CDR3 amino acids: CSARPGVAAGGLFEKLFF. Incomplete CDR3 DNA: TGCAGTGCTAGACCCGGGGTAGCGGCGGGGGGCCTATTTGAAAAA.

Details on this clone: The read ends 3 residues before the CDR3 terminus; that terminus is restored from the germline J gene. The chain employs TRBV7-2 and TRBJ2-3; D might be TRBD2 (6 bases). CDR1 SGHTA and CDR2 FQGNSA come from the germline V gene. The CDR3 has 15 residues. CDR3 bases read: TGTGCCAGCAACCGGGACGGACGTTCGGGGGAGACG. This codes for CASNRDGRSGET. The full CDR3 is CASNRDGRSGETQYF.

Concerning this clone itself: The read finishes 3 residues shy of the CDR3 end, and the germline J gene is used to complete it. This chain connects TRBV19 to TRBJ2-3, with D possibly TRBD1 on 5 matching bases. CDR3 length equals 13 residues. Germline assignment: CDR1 LNHDA and CDR2 SQIVND (reference sequence). The sequenced CDR3 bases are TGTGCCAGTAGTACTCAGGGAAATCAGCCG. It yields the protein CASSTQGNQP. The whole CDR3 is CASSTQGNQPQYF.